These T cell receptor beta chains were read from a single sample in a study of blood T cell repertoires in COVID-19. Here immunoSEQ multiplex PCR was the method, and the copy in TCRdb shows in-frame clones only, minus some. Of 160,000 or so clones in the sample, around 85% were seen once. Sequenced sample: PBMCs or T cells enriched from blood (not recorded which). Receptors originate from a woman aged 40 to 50 with acute COVID-19. The CDR3 runs from the conserved cysteine through the conserved F or W. Each record gives: CDR3 protein, CDR3 DNA, clone size, D gene, V gene, J gene. D genes are given only for firm matches. Expanded clones get a size class; other rows say once, few or many, or leave the size out.

CDR3: CASSSPWASGNNEQFF
DNA: TGCGCCAGCAGCTCCCCTTGGGCTAGCGGGAACAATGAGCAGTTCTTC
size: few
D: TRBD2
V: TRBV5-1
J: TRBJ2-1

CDR3: CASSVLTSGRIDTQYF
DNA: TGTGCCAGCAGCGTCTTGACTAGCGGGAGGATCGATACGCAGTATTTT
size: NA
D: TRBD2
V: TRBV9
J: TRBJ2-3

CDR3: CAITRDSNTEAFF
DNA: TGTGCCATCACCCGGGACAGCAACACTGAAGCTTTCTTT
size: NA
D: TRBD1
V: TRBV10-3
J: TRBJ1-1

CDR3: CASSPGQGFGNTIYF
DNA: TGTGCCAGCAGTCCCGGACAGGGGTTCGGAAACACCATATATTTT
size: NA
D: TRBD1
V: TRBV27
J: TRBJ1-3

CDR3: CASSYPRVGSSYNEQFF
DNA: TGTGCCAGCAGTTATCCTCGGGTCGGGAGTTCCTACAATGAGCAGTTCTTC
size: NA
D: NA
V: TRBV27
J: TRBJ2-1

CDR3: CASSLTKSGQGVAFF
DNA: TGTGCCAGCAGCTTAACCAAGTCGGGACAGGGCGTCGCTTTCTTT
size: few
D: TRBD1
V: TRBV11-1
J: TRBJ1-1

CDR3: CASGRGSNTGELFF
DNA: TGTGCCAGCGGCCGTGGTAGCAACACCGGGGAGCTGTTTTTT
size: NA
D: NA
V: TRBV11-1
J: TRBJ2-2

CDR3: CASSQVAGGYTDTQYF
DNA: TGTGCCAGCAGCCAAGTCGCTGGCGGATACACAGATACGCAGTATTTT
size: NA
D: NA
V: TRBV14
J: TRBJ2-3

CDR3: CASSTLVGGWTTPIQFF
DNA: TGTGCCAGTAGTACCCTTGTTGGGGGGTGGACTACACCGATTCAGTTCTTC
size: NA
D: NA
V: TRBV19
J: TRBJ2-1

CDR3: CASRQLAGARYEQYF
DNA: TGTGCCAGCAGACAACTAGCGGGAGCGCGTTACGAGCAGTACTTC
size: once
D: TRBD2
V: TRBV6-5
J: TRBJ2-7

CDR3: CASSLAKAGYNEQFF
DNA: TGTGCCAGCAGCTTAGCTAAAGCGGGCTACAATGAGCAGTTCTTC
size: NA
D: NA
V: TRBV11-1
J: TRBJ2-1

CDR3: CASSPGTTSYNSPLHF
DNA: TGTGCCAGTAGTCCGGGGACTACCTCCTATAATTCACCCCTCCACTTT
size: NA
D: NA
V: TRBV27
J: TRBJ1-6

CDR3: CASSLQQGTEAFF
DNA: TGTGCCAGCAGCTTACAACAGGGTACTGAAGCTTTCTTT
size: NA
D: NA
V: TRBV7-3
J: TRBJ1-1

CDR3: CASSPGVPGNTIYF
DNA: TGTGCCAGCTCACCTGGAGTTCCTGGAAACACCATATATTTT
size: NA
D: NA
V: TRBV18
J: TRBJ1-3

CDR3: CASSQDSIAGLTDTQYF
DNA: TGTGCCAGCAGCCAAGATTCGATAGCGGGCCTCACAGATACGCAGTATTTT
size: once
D: TRBD2
V: TRBV4-2
J: TRBJ2-3

CDR3: CAWSQGVNQPQHF
DNA: TGTGCCTGGAGTCAAGGGGTCAATCAGCCCCAGCATTTT
size: NA
D: NA
V: TRBV30
J: TRBJ1-5

CDR3: CASRQLTGTGNTIYF
DNA: TGTGCCAGCAGACAACTCACAGGGACGGGAAACACCATATATTTT
size: NA
D: NA
V: TRBV6-6
J: TRBJ1-3

CDR3: CSVGRVNTEAFF
DNA: TGCAGCGTTGGCAGGGTGAACACTGAAGCTTTCTTT
size: NA
D: NA
V: TRBV29-1
J: TRBJ1-1

CDR3: CASSLIAGGTQYF
DNA: TGCGCCAGCAGCTTGATTGCGGGTGGGACGCAGTATTTT
size: NA
D: NA
V: TRBV5-1
J: TRBJ2-3

CDR3: CASSDSRNTGELFF
DNA: TGTGCCAGCAGCGACTCCCGGAACACCGGGGAGCTGTTTTTT
size: once
D: NA
V: TRBV2
J: TRBJ2-2

CDR3: CASSLSGGLQRETQYF
DNA: TGTGCCAGCAGCTTATCGGGAGGGCTTCAACGAGAGACCCAGTACTTC
size: NA
D: TRBD2
V: TRBV11-3
J: TRBJ2-5

CDR3: CASGSYLGQEGPSKNTGELFF
DNA: TGTGCTAGTGGTTCGTACCTTGGACAGGAAGGTCCCTCAAAAAACACCGGGGAGCTGTTTTTT
size: NA
D: TRBD1
V: TRBV12-5
J: TRBJ2-2

CDR3: CASSYSQQGPYGYTF
DNA: TGTGCCAGCAGTTACTCACAACAGGGGCCCTATGGCTACACCTTC
size: NA
D: TRBD1
V: TRBV6-5
J: TRBJ1-2

CDR3: CASSVGLAGTGETQYF
DNA: TGTGCCAGCAGCGTCGGACTAGCGGGAACAGGAGAGACCCAGTACTTC
size: NA
D: TRBD2
V: TRBV11-3
J: TRBJ2-5

CDR3: CATSSDGRTGGYTF
DNA: TGTGCCACCAGCAGCGACGGGAGGACTGGCGGCTACACCTTC
size: once
D: NA
V: TRBV15
J: TRBJ1-2

CDR3: CASSLIAGELFF
DNA: TGTGCCAGCAGTTTAATAGCCGGGGAGCTGTTTTTT
size: NA
D: NA
V: TRBV12-3/TRBV12-4
J: TRBJ2-2

CDR3: CASTHSGQGGSPLHF
DNA: TGTGCCAGCACCCATTCGGGACAGGGAGGGTCACCCCTCCACTTT
size: NA
D: TRBD1
V: TRBV11-2
J: TRBJ1-6

CDR3: CASSQGRLAGGHGEQFF
DNA: TGTGCCAGCAGCCAAGGCCGGCTAGCGGGAGGTCACGGGGAGCAGTTCTTC
size: NA
D: TRBD2
V: TRBV3-1/TRBV3-2
J: TRBJ2-1

CDR3: CATSREGGESGYTF
DNA: TGTGCCACCAGCAGAGAAGGGGGGGAAAGTGGCTACACCTTC
size: NA
D: NA
V: TRBV15
J: TRBJ1-2

CDR3: CASSRDRRGTGELFF
DNA: TGTGCCAGCAGTCGGGACAGGAGGGGCACCGGGGAGCTGTTTTTT
size: NA
D: TRBD1
V: TRBV6-5
J: TRBJ2-2

CDR3: CAWSVDFAGSGELFF
DNA: TGTGCCTGGAGTGTGGACTTCGCCGGGAGCGGGGAGCTGTTTTTT
size: NA
D: NA
V: TRBV30
J: TRBJ2-2

CDR3: CASSPEGRGDQPQHF
DNA: TGTGCCAGCAGCCCAGAGGGTAGGGGCGATCAGCCCCAGCATTTT
size: NA
D: NA
V: TRBV4-2
J: TRBJ1-5

CDR3: CASSLPQFSGANVLTF
DNA: TGTGCCAGCAGCTTACCTCAGTTCTCTGGGGCCAACGTCCTGACTTTC
size: NA
D: NA
V: TRBV7-9
J: TRBJ2-6

CDR3: CASSLVGRLNTEAFF
DNA: TGTGCCAGCAGCTTGGTGGGCCGGCTGAACACTGAAGCTTTCTTT
size: NA
D: NA
V: TRBV7-8
J: TRBJ1-1

CDR3: CAWSLTRGEQYF
DNA: TGTGCCTGGAGTTTAACCAGGGGCGAGCAGTACTTC
size: NA
D: NA
V: TRBV30
J: TRBJ2-7

CDR3: CASSFGIQGPNEQFF
DNA: TGTGCCAGCAGCTTCGGGATTCAAGGGCCCAATGAGCAGTTCTTC
size: NA
D: NA
V: TRBV7-8
J: TRBJ2-1

CDR3: CASSSSQGLRASTNEKLFF
DNA: TGTGCCAGCAGCAGCTCACAGGGGCTCAGGGCGTCGACTAATGAAAAACTGTTTTTT
size: NA
D: NA
V: TRBV21-1
J: TRBJ1-4

CDR3: CASSEMAGGNSPLHF
DNA: TGTGCCAGCAGTGAAATGGCAGGGGGCAATTCACCCCTCCACTTT
size: NA
D: TRBD1
V: TRBV6-1
J: TRBJ1-6

CDR3: CASSGGLASYNEQFF
DNA: TGTGCTAGCAGCGGTGGACTAGCTTCCTACAATGAGCAGTTCTTC
size: few
D: TRBD2
V: TRBV7-7
J: TRBJ2-1

CDR3: CASRDRGAGGYTF
DNA: TGTGCCAGCAGGGACCGGGGGGCTGGGGGCTACACCTTC
size: NA
D: NA
V: TRBV6-5
J: TRBJ1-2

CDR3: CASSEPGGRGGLEQYF
DNA: TGTGCCAGCAGTGAACCGGGGGGGCGGGGGGGTCTCGAGCAGTACTTC
size: NA
D: TRBD2
V: TRBV2
J: TRBJ2-7

CDR3: CSVEGSHTDTQYF
DNA: TGCAGCGTTGAAGGTAGCCACACAGATACGCAGTATTTT
size: few
D: NA
V: TRBV29-1
J: TRBJ2-3

CDR3: CASSLAAAASEGYTF
DNA: TGCGCCAGCAGCTTGGCGGCAGCTGCCTCGGAGGGCTACACCTTC
size: NA
D: NA
V: TRBV5-1
J: TRBJ1-2

CDR3: CASSLKLAGTVGNEQFF
DNA: TGTGCCAGCAGCTTGAAGTTGGCGGGAACCGTAGGCAATGAGCAGTTCTTC
size: NA
D: NA
V: TRBV5-6
J: TRBJ2-1

CDR3: CAWSSHSTNEKLFF
DNA: TGTGCCTGGAGTTCTCACTCAACTAATGAAAAACTGTTTTTT
size: NA
D: NA
V: TRBV30
J: TRBJ1-4

CDR3: CASSPGQGGTEAFF
DNA: TGCGCCAGCAGCCCCGGACAGGGGGGCACTGAAGCTTTCTTT
size: NA
D: TRBD1
V: TRBV5-1
J: TRBJ1-1

CDR3: CASSQGEGETQYF
DNA: TGTGCCAGCAGTCAGGGGGAAGGGGAGACCCAGTACTTC
size: NA
D: TRBD1
V: TRBV7-6
J: TRBJ2-5

CDR3: CASSYSGASGANVLTF
DNA: TGTGCCAGCAGTTACTCGGGAGCCTCTGGGGCCAACGTCCTGACTTTC
size: NA
D: NA
V: TRBV6-5
J: TRBJ2-6

CDR3: CASSLAWGQGRTEAFF
DNA: TGTGCCAGCAGCTTAGCGTGGGGACAGGGAAGGACTGAAGCTTTCTTT
size: NA
D: TRBD1
V: TRBV11-2
J: TRBJ1-1

CDR3: CASSMSSGYNEQFF
DNA: TGTGCCAGTAGTATGTCTAGCGGGTACAATGAGCAGTTCTTC
size: NA
D: TRBD2
V: TRBV19
J: TRBJ2-1